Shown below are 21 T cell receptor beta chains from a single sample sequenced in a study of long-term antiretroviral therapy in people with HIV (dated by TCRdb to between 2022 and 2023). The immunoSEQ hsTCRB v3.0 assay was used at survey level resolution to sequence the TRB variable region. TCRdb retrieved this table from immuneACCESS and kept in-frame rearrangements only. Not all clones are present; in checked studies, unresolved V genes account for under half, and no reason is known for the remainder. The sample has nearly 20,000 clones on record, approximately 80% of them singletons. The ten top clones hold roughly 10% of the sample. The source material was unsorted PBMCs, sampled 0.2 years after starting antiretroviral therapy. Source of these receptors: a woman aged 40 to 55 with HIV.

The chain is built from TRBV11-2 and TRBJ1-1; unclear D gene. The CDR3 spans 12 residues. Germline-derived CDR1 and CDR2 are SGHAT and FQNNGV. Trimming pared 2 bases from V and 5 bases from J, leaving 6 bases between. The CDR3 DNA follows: TGTGCCAGCAGCTTACGGGTAACTGAAGCTTTCTTT. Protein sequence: CASSLRVTEAFF.

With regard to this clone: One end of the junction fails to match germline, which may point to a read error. CDR3 bases: TGCAGCGTGGCAGGGGGCAACCAGCCCCAGCATTTT. This translates into CSVAGGNQPQHF. The chain joins TRBV29-1 to TRBJ1-5; TRBD1 matches at 8 bases. Germline CDR1 and CDR2: SQVTM and ANQGSEA. This CDR3 is 12 amino acids long.

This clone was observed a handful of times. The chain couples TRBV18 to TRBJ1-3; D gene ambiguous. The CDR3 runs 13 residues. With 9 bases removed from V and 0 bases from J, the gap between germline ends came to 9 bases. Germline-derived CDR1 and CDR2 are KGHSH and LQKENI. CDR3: CASDSYSGNTIYF. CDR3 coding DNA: TGTGCCAGTGATTCATACTCTGGAAACACCATATATTTT. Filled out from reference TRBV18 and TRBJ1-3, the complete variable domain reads NAGVMQNPRHLVRRRGQEARLRCSPMKGHSHVYWYRQLPEEGLKFMVYLQKENIIDESGMPKERFSAEFPKEGPSILRIQQVVRGDSAAYFCASDSYSGNTIYFGEGSWLTVV.

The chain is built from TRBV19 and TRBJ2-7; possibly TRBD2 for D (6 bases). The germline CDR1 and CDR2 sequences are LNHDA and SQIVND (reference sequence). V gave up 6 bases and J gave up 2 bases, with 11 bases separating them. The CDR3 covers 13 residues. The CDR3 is CASRGPGAYEQYF. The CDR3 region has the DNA TGTGCCAGTAGGGGCCCGGGGGCCTACGAGCAGTACTTC. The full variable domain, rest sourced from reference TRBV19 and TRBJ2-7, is DGGITQSPKYLFRKEGQNVTLSCEQNLNHDAMYWYRQDPGQGLRLIYYSQIVNDFQKGDIAEGYSVSREKKESFPLTVTSAQKNPTAFYLCASRGPGAYEQYFGPGTRLTVT.

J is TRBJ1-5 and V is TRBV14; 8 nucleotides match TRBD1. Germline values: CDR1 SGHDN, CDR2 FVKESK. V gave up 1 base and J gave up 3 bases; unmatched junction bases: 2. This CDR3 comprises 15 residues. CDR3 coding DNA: TGTGCCAGCAGCCAAGGGACAGGGTACAATCAGCCCCAGCATTTT. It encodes CASSQGTGYNQPQHF.

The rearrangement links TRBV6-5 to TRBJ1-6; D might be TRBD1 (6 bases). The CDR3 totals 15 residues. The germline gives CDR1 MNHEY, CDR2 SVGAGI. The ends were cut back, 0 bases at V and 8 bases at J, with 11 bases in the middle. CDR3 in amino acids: CASSYSRDTYSPLHF. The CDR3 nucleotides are TGTGCCAGCAGTTACTCCCGGGACACTTATTCACCCCTCCACTTT.

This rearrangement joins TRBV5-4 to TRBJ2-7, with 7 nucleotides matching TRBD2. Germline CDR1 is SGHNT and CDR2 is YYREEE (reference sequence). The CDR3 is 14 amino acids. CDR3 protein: CATALAESSYEQYF. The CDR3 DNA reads TGTGCAACGGCCCTAGCGGAATCCTCCTACGAGCAGTACTTC.

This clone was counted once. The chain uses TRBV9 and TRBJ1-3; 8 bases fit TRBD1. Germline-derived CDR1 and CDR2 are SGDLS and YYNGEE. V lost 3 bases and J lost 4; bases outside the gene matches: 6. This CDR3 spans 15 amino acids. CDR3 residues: CASSGLQGAGNTIYF. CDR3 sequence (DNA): TGTGCCAGCAGCGGGCTCCAGGGGGCAGGAAACACCATATATTTT. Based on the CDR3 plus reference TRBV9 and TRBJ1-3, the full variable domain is DSGVTQTPKHLITATGQRVTLRCSPRSGDLSVYWYQQSLDQGLQFLIQYYNGEERAKGNILERFSAQQFPDLHSELNLSSLELGDSALYFCASSGLQGAGNTIYFGEGSWLTVV.

CDR3: CASSFSPRDPVVWANVLTF. In DNA, the CDR3 is TGTGCCAGCAGCTTTAGTCCCCGGGACCCAGTTGTGTGGGCCAACGTCCTGACTTTC. This chain connects TRBV5-8 to TRBJ2-6, with D perhaps being TRBD1 or TRBD2 (5 bases each). Per the germline V gene, CDR1 is SGHTS and CDR2 is YDEGEE. CDR3 length equals 19 residues. V lost 2 bases to trimming and J lost 5 bases, with 23 bases between them. The entire variable domain, with the rest obtained from reference TRBV5-8 and TRBJ2-6, is as follows: EAGVTQSPTHLIKTRGQQATLRCSPISGHTSVYWYQQALGLGLQFLLWYDEGEERNRGNFPPRFSGRQFPNYSSELNVNALELEDSALYLCASSFSPRDPVVWANVLTFGAGSRLTVL.

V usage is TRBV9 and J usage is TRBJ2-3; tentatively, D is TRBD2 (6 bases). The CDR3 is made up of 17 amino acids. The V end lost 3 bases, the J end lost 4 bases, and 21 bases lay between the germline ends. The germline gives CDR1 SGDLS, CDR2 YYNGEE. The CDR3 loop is CASSASHSGEVADTQYF. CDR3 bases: TGTGCCAGCAGCGCTTCACATAGCGGAGAGGTGGCAGATACGCAGTATTTT.

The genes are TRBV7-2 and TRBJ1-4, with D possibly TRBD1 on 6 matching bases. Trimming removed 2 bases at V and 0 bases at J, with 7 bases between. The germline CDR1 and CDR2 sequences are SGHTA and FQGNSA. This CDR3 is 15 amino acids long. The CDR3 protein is CASSLQGTTNEKLFF. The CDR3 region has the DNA TGTGCCAGCAGCTTACAGGGGACAACTAATGAAAAACTGTTTTTT.

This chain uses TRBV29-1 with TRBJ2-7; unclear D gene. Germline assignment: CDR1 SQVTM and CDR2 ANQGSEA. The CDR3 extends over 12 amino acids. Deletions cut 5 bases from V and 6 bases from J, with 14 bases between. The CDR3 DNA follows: TGCAGCGTTCGATGGGAAACTGTCGAGCAGTACTTC. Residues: CSVRWETVEQYF.

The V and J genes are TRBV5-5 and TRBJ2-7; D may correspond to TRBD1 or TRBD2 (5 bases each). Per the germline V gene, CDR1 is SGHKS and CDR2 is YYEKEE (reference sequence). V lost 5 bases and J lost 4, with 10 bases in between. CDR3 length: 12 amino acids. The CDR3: CASSTWGYEQYF. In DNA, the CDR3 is TGTGCCAGCAGTACCTGGGGGTACGAGCAGTACTTC.

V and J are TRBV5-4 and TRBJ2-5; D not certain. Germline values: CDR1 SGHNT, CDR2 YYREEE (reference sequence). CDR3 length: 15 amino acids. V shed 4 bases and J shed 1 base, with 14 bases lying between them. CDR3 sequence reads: CASSGRNTIQETQYF. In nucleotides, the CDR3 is TGTGCCAGCAGCGGCAGAAATACTATCCAAGAGACCCAGTACTTC.

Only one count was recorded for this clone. The CDR3 here is CAWSINRYNEKLFF. The CDR3 nucleotides are TGTGCCTGGAGTATTAACAGATACAATGAAAAACTGTTTTTT. The chain couples TRBV30 to TRBJ1-4; the D is unclear. V lost 2 bases to trimming and J lost 5 bases, with 12 bases between them. The germline V gene has CDR1 GTSNPN and CDR2 SVGIG (reference sequence). This CDR3 spans 14 amino acids.

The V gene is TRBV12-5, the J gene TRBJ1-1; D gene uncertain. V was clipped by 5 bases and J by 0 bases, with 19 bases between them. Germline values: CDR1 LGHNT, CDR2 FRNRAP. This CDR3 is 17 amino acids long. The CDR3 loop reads CASGPSLLPAVNTEAFF. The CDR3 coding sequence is TGTGCTAGTGGTCCCTCTTTACTTCCAGCTGTGAACACTGAAGCTTTCTTT.

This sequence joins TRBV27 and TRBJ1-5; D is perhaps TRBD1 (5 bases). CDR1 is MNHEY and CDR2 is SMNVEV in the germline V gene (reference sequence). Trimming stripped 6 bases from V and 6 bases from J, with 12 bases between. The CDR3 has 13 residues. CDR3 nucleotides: TGTGCCAGCAGCGGGGGAGGAGGTCAGCCCCAGCATTTT. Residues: CASSGGGGQPQHF.

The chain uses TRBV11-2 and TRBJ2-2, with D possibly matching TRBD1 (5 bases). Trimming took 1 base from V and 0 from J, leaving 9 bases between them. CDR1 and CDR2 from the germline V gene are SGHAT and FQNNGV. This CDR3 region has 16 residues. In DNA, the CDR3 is TGTGCCAGCAGCTTAGTAGCAGGGCCGAACACCGGGGAGCTGTTTTTT. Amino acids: CASSLVAGPNTGELFF. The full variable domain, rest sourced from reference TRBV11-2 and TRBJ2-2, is EAGVAQSPRYKIIEKRQSVAFWCNPISGHATLYWYQQILGQGPKLLIQFQNNGVVDDSQLPKDRFSAERLKGVDSTLKIQPAKLEDSAVYLCASSLVAGPNTGELFFGEGSRLTVL.

In nucleotides, the CDR3 is TGTGCCAGCTCATCAGATGTGAACAGGGCGAACGAGCAGTACTTC. Translation gives CASSSDVNRANEQYF. The chain links TRBV18 to TRBJ2-7, with D possibly matching TRBD1 (6 bases). This CDR3 comprises 15 residues. The germline V and J ends were trimmed by 5 bases and 5 bases, with 19 bases remaining between them. Germline CDR1 is KGHSH and CDR2 is LQKENI.

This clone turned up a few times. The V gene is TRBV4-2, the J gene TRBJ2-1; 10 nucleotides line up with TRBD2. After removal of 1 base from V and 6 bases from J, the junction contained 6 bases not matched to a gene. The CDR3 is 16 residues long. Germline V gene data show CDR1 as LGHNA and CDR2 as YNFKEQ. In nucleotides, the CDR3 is TGTGCCAGCAGCCAAGGTGAACTAGCGGGATCCAATGAGCAGTTCTTC. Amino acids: CASSQGELAGSNEQFF.

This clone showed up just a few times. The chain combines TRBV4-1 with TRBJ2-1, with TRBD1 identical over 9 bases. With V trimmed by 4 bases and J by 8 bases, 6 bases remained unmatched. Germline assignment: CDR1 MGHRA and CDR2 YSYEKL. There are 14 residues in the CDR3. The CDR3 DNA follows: TGCGCCAGCAGCCCGGGGACAGGGTGGGATGAGCAGTTCTTC. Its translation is CASSPGTGWDEQFF.